The 10 T cell receptor beta chains listed next were all sequenced from one sample in a study of T cells expressing NK-cell markers. TCRdb reprocessed the 5' RACE reads; each CDR3 protein has one entry and no DNA is given. Here the sample table reports 400,000 to 500,000 distinct CDR3 sequences. Material for sequencing was blood T cells: a sorted CD56 or NKG2C T cell subset, CD4+ or CD8+ T cells, or bulk PBMC T cells (not recorded which). The receptors were sampled from a woman between 18 and 70 years old in good health.

This chain connects TRBV27 to TRBJ2-5; the TRBD2 assignment by TCRdb is unverifiable without DNA. The CDR3 is made up of 14 amino acids. Germline V CDR1 and CDR2: MNHEY, SMNVEV (reference sequence). Here the CDR3 reads CASSLWASEETQYF.

The chain has TRBV5-6 and TRBJ2-7. The germline CDR1 and CDR2 sequences are SGHDT and YYEEEE. This CDR3 contains 15 residues. The CDR3 region is CASSMTAIKAYEQYF.

The rearrangement links TRBV6-2 or TRBV6-3 to TRBJ1-4; the TCRdb call, TRBD1, lacks DNA for checking. Germline lookup yields CDR1 MNHEY and CDR2 SVGEGT. The CDR3 loop spans 13 amino acids. This CDR3 is CASSNPGGSKLFF.

The rearrangement uses TRBV12-3 or TRBV12-4 and TRBJ2-2; TCRdb indicates TRBD2, and absent DNA this call remains unverified. This CDR3 region has 16 residues. The chain's CDR3 is CASSLRVSGATGELFF.

The chain joins TRBV6-1 to TRBJ1-2. Germline V lookup: CDR1 MNHNS, CDR2 SASEGT. The CDR3 has 15 amino acids. CDR3 region: CASSEVVGGGYGYTF.

The chain couples TRBV6-4 to TRBJ2-5; with no DNA, the TCRdb D assignment of TRBD1 cannot be verified. This CDR3 spans 15 amino acids. Germline CDR1 and CDR2: MRHNA and SNTAGT. The CDR3 sequence: CASSVEQGAWETQYF.

The J gene is TRBJ1-2, the V gene TRBV29-1; TCRdb lists TRBD1, though no DNA is available to test this call. Germline CDR1 reads SQVTM; CDR2 reads ANQGSEA. The CDR3 has 12 residues. CDR3 loop: CSVGDRDNGYTF.

The chain recombines TRBV20-1 with TRBJ1-4; TCRdb reports TRBD1, a call that lacks DNA to check it against. Per the germline V gene, CDR1 is DFQATT and CDR2 is SNEGSKA (reference sequence). The length of the CDR3 is 14 residues. CDR3 sequence reads: CSARELRGDEKLFF.

Here the CDR3 reads CASSKRRSPPDTQYF. The chain links TRBV21-1 to TRBJ2-3; the TCRdb D gene call, TRBD1, has no DNA to confirm it. TRBV21-1 is marked as a pseudogene. This CDR3 region has 15 residues.

The V call is TRBV13, the J call TRBJ2-7; there is no DNA to check the TCRdb D call of TRBD2. Germline assignment: CDR1 PRHDT and CDR2 FYEKMQ (reference sequence). The CDR3 is 15 residues long. The CDR3 region is CASSLSRDFQYEQYF.